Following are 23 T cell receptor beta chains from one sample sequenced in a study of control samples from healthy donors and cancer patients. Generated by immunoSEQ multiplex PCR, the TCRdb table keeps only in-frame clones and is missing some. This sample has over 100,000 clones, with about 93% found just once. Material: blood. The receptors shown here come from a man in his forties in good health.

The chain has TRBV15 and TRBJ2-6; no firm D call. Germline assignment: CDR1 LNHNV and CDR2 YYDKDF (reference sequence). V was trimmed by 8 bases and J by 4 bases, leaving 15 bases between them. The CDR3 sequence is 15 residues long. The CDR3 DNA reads TGTGCCACCCAGTCCTATGGGATGGGGGCCAACGTCCTGACTTTC. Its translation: CATQSYGMGANVLTF.

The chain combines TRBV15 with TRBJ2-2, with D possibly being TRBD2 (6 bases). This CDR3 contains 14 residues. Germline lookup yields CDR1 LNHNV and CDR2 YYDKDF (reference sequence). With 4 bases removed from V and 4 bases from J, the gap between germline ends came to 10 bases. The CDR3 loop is CATSTGSGTGELFF. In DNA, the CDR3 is TGTGCCACCAGCACAGGTAGCGGCACCGGGGAGCTGTTTTTT.

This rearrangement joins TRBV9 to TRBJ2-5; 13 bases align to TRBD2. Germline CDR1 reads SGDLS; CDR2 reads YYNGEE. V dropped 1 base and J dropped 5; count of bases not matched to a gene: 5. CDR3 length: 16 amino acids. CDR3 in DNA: TGTGCCAGCAGCGTAACTAGCGGGGGGGCCGGTGAGACCCAGTACTTC. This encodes CASSVTSGGAGETQYF.

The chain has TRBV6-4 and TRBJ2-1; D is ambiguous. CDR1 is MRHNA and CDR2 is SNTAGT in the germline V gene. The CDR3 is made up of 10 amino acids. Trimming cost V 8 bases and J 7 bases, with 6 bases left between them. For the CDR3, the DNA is TGTGCCAGCGGACCGAATGAGCAGTTCTTC. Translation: CASGPNEQFF.

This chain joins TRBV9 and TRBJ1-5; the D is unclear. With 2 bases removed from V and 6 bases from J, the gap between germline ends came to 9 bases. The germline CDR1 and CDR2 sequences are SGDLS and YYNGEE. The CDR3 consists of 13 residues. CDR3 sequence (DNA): TGTGCCAGCAGCGTCAGCTCAGGTCAGCCCCAGCATTTT. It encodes CASSVSSGQPQHF.

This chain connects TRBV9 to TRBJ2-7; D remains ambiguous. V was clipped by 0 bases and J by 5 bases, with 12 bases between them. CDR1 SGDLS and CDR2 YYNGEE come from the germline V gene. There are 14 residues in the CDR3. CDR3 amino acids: CASSVEVSADEQYF. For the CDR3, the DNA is TGTGCCAGCAGCGTAGAGGTATCGGCAGACGAGCAGTACTTC.

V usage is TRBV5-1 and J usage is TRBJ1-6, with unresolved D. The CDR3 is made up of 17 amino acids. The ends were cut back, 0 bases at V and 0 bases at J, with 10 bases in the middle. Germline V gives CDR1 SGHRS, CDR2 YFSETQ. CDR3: CASSLDVRSSYNSPLHF. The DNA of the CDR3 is TGCGCCAGCAGCTTGGATGTCAGAAGCTCCTATAATTCACCCCTCCACTTT.

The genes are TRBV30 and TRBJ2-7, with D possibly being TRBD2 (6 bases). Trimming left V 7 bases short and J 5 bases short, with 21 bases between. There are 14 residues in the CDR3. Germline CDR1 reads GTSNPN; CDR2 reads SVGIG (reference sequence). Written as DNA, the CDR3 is TGTGCCTCGAAGAGGGACTTCTCCGGGCACGAGCAGTACTTC. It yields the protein CASKRDFSGHEQYF.

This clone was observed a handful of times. CDR3 in amino acids: CASSLGSEPRGAGYTF. CDR3 DNA sequence: TGTGCCAGCAGCCTCGGCTCGGAGCCGCGGGGGGCGGGCTACACCTTC. The chain joins TRBV3-1 (or the pseudogene TRBV3-2) to TRBJ1-2; D possibly corresponds to TRBD1 (6 bases). Germline lookup yields CDR1 LGHDT and CDR2 YNNKEL (reference sequence). The V end lost 4 bases, the J end lost 8 bases, and 23 bases lay between the germline ends. The CDR3 runs 16 residues.

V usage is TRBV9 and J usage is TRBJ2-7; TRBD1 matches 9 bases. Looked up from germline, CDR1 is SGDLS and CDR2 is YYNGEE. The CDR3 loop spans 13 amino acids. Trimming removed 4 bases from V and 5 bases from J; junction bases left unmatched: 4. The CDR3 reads CASSNTGGDEQYF. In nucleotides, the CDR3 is TGTGCCAGCAGCAACACAGGGGGCGACGAGCAGTACTTC.

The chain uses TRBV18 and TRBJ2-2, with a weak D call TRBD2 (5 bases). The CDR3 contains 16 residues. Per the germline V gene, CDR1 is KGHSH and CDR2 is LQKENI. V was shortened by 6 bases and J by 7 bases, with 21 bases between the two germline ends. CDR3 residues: CASSPQEVPLGGELFF. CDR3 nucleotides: TGTGCCAGCTCTCCCCAGGAGGTCCCCCTCGGCGGGGAGCTGTTTTTT.

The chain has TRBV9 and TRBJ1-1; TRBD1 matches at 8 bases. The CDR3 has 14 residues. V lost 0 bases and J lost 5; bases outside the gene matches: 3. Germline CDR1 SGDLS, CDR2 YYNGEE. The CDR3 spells CASSVGQGRTEAFF. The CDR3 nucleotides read TGTGCCAGCAGCGTAGGACAGGGGAGGACTGAAGCTTTCTTT.

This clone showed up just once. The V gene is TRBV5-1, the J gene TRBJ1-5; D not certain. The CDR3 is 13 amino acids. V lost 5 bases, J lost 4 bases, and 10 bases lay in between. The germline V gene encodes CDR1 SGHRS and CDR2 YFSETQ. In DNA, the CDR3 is TGCGCCAGCAGTCCGAGACCTAATCAGCCCCAGCATTTT. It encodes CASSPRPNQPQHF.

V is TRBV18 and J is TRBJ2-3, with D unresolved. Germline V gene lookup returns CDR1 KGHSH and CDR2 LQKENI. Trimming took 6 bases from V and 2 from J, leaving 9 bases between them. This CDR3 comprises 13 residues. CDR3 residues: CASSRQHTDTQYF. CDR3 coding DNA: TGTGCCAGCTCTAGGCAGCACACAGATACGCAGTATTTT.

The CDR3 here is CAIGVSGTDTQYF. The DNA of the CDR3 is TGTGCCATCGGGGTCTCGGGTACAGATACGCAGTATTTT. This chain joins TRBV10-3 and TRBJ2-3; D gene uncertain. CDR3 length: 13 residues. V lost 8 bases and J lost 3, with 12 bases in between. In germline, CDR1 is ENHRY, CDR2 SYGVKD.

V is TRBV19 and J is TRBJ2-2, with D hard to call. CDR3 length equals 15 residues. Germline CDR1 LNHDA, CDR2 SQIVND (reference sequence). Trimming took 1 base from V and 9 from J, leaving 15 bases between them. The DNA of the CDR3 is TGTGCCAGTAGTATAGGTAGAGGTTTAAGTTGGGAGCTGTTTTTT. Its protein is CASSIGRGLSWELFF. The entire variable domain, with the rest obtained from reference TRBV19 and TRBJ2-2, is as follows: DGGITQSPKYLFRKEGQNVTLSCEQNLNHDAMYWYRQDPGQGLRLIYYSQIVNDFQKGDIAEGYSVSREKKESFPLTVTSAQKNPTAFYLCASSIGRGLSWELFFGEGSRLTVL.

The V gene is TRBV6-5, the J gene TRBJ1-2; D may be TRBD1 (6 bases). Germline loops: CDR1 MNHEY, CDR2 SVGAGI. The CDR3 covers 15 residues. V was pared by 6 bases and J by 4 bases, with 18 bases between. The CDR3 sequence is CASSRSGARGYGYTF. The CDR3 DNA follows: TGTGCCAGCAGCCGATCGGGGGCGCGGGGCTATGGCTACACCTTC.

The CDR3 nucleotides read TGTGCCAGCAGCCCCTCCAGGGCCTCTGGAAACACCATATATTTT. It codes for CASSPSRASGNTIYF. The gene calls are TRBV7-6 and TRBJ1-3, with D perhaps TRBD1 (5 bases). The CDR3 is made up of 15 amino acids. The V end lost 5 bases, the J end lost 0 bases, and 11 bases lay between the germline ends. Germline values: CDR1 SGHVS, CDR2 FNYEAQ.

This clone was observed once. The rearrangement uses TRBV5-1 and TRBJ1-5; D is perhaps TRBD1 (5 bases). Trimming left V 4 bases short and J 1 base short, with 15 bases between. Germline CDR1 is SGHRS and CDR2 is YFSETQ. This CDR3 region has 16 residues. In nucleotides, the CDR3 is TGCGCCAGCAGCCCCGGCGGGGGTCTGAGCAATCAGCCCCAGCATTTT. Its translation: CASSPGGGLSNQPQHF.

The CDR3 nucleotides read TGTGCCAGCAGCCTCAGGAGGGGCTTAGACAATGAGCAGTTCTTC. Translated: CASSLRRGLDNEQFF. The chain joins TRBV7-2 to TRBJ2-1, with D perhaps TRBD2 (6 bases). This CDR3 has 15 amino acids. V was shortened by 5 bases and J by 5 bases, with 16 bases between the two germline ends. The germline V gene has CDR1 SGHTA and CDR2 FQGNSA.

In DNA, the CDR3 is TGCGCCAGCAGCTTGGACCAGACCAGGGGCACTGAAGCTTTCTTT. It translates to CASSLDQTRGTEAFF. The chain carries TRBV5-1 and TRBJ1-1; a possible D gene is TRBD1 (6 bases). Trimming removed 0 bases at V and 4 bases at J, with 13 bases between. The CDR3 totals 15 residues. Germline lookup yields CDR1 SGHRS and CDR2 YFSETQ. Full variable domain (rest looked up from reference TRBV5-1 and TRBJ1-1): KAGVTQTPRYLIKTRGQQVTLSCSPISGHRSVSWYQQTPGQGLQFLFEYFSETQRNKGNFPGRFSGRQFSNSRSEMNVSTLELGDSALYLCASSLDQTRGTEAFFGQGTRLTVV.

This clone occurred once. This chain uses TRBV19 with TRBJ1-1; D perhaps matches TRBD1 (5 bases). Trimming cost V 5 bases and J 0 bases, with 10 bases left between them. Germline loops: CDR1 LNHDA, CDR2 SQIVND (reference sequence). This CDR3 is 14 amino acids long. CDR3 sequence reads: CASSQGVMNTEAFF. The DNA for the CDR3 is TGTGCCAGTAGTCAAGGGGTAATGAACACTGAAGCTTTCTTT.

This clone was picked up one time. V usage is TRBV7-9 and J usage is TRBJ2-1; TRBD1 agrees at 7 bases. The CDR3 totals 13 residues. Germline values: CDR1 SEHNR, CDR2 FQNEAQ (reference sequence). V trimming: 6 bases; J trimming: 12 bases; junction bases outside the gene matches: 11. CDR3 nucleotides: TGTGCCAGCAGGGTCGGGACAGCCCTAGGGCAGTTCTTC. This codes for CASRVGTALGQFF. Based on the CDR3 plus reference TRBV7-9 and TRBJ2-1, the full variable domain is DTGVSQNPRHKITKRGQNVTFRCDPISEHNRLYWYRQTLGQGPEFLTYFQNEAQLEKSRLLSDRFSAERPKGSFSTLEIQRTEQGDSAMYLCASRVGTALGQFFGPGTRLTVL.